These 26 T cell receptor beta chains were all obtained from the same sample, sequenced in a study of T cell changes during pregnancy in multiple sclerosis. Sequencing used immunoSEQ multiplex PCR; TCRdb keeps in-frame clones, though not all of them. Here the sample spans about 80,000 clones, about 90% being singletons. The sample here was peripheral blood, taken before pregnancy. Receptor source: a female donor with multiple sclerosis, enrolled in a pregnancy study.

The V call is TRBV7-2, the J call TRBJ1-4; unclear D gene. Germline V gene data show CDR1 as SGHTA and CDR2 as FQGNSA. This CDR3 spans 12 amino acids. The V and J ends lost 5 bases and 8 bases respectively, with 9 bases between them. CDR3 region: CASSPRGEKLFF. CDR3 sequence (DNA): TGTGCCAGCAGCCCCCGCGGGGAAAAACTGTTTTTT. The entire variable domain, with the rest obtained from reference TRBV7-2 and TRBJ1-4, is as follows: GAGVSQSPSNKVTEKGKDVELRCDPISGHTALYWYRQSLGQGLEFLIYFQGNSAPDKSGLPSDRFSAERTGGSVSTLTIQRTQQEDSAVYLCASSPRGEKLFFGSGTQLSVL.

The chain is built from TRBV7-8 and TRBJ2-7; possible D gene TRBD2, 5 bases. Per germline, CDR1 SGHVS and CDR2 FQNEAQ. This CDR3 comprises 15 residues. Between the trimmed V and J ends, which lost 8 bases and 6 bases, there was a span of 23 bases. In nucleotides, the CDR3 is TGTGCCAGCTCCCAGACCCGGGAACCAGGCTCCGAGCAGTACTTC. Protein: CASSQTREPGSEQYF.

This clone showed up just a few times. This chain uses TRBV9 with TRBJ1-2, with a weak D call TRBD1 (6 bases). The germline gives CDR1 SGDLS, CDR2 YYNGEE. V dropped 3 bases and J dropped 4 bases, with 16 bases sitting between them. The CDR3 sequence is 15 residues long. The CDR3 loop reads CASSENDGTSYGYTF. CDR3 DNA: TGTGCCAGCAGCGAAAACGACGGGACATCCTATGGCTACACCTTC.

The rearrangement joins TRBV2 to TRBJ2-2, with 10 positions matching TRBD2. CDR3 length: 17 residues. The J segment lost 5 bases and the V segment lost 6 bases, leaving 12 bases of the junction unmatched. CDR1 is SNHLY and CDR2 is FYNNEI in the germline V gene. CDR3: CASSETTLAGSTGELFF. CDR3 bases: TGTGCCAGCAGCGAAACCACACTAGCGGGGAGTACCGGGGAGCTGTTTTTT.

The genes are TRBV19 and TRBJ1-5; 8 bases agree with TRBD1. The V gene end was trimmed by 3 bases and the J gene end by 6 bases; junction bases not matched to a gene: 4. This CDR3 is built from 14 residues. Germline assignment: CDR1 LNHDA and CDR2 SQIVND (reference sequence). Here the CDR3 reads CASSIGQGTQPQHF. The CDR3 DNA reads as TGTGCCAGTAGTATCGGACAGGGAACTCAGCCCCAGCATTTT.

The CDR3 sequence is CASTGTAATDTQYF. The CDR3 coding sequence is TGTGCCAGCACCGGGACAGCAGCTACAGATACGCAGTATTTT. The rearrangement uses TRBV5-6 and TRBJ2-3, with 7 nucleotides matching TRBD1. Germline CDR1 is SGHDT and CDR2 is YYEEEE. This CDR3 has 14 amino acids. Unmatched junction bases numbered 7, after V lost 6 bases and J lost 3 bases.

The DNA for the CDR3 is TGTGCCAGCAGCTTAGACGGGGACAGGGGGCAGGTCACAGATACGCAGTATTTT. It yields the protein CASSLDGDRGQVTDTQYF. V is TRBV7-6 and J is TRBJ2-3, with TRBD1 matching 12 bases. Germline V lookup: CDR1 SGHVS, CDR2 FNYEAQ. Trimming cost V 1 base and J 2 bases; bases outside gene matches: 7. This CDR3 contains 18 residues.

In DNA, the CDR3 is TGTGCCAGCAGGGCGACAGGGGGTAGCAATCAGCCCCAGCATTTT. Protein product: CASRATGGSNQPQHF. The chain links TRBV2 to TRBJ1-5, with 9 nucleotides matching TRBD1. The CDR3 is 15 residues long. V trimming: 6 bases; J trimming: 0 bases; junction bases outside the gene matches: 3. Germline values: CDR1 SNHLY, CDR2 FYNNEI.

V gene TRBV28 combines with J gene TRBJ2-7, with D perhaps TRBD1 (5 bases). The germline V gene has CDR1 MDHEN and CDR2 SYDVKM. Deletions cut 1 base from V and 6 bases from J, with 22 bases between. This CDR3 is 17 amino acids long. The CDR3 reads CASSLSGQGSSIGEQYF. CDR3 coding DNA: TGTGCCAGCAGTTTATCTGGGCAGGGTAGTAGTATCGGCGAGCAGTACTTC.

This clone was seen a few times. The CDR3 spells CASSVRDRNTEAFF. CDR3 nucleotides: TGTGCCAGCTCAGTTAGGGACAGGAACACTGAAGCTTTCTTT. This chain joins TRBV18 and TRBJ1-1; 7 nucleotides align to TRBD1. The CDR3 contains 14 residues. The germline CDR1 and CDR2 sequences are KGHSH and LQKENI. J was trimmed by 1 base and V by 5 bases; bases with no gene match: 4.

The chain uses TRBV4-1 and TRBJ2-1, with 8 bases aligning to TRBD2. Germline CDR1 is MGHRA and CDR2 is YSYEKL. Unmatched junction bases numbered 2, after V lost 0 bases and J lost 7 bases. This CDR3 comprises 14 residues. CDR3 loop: CASSQERGDNEQFF. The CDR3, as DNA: TGCGCCAGCAGCCAAGAGCGGGGGGATAATGAGCAGTTCTTC.

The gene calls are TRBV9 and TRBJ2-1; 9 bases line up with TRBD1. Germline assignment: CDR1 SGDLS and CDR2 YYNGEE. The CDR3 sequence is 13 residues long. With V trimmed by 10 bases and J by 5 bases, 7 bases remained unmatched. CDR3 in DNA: TGTGCCGGAAGGGACAGGGACAACAATGAGCAGTTCTTC. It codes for CAGRDRDNNEQFF.

CDR3 loop: CASSEASGWETQYF. The CDR3 DNA sequence: TGTGCCAGCAGTGAGGCTAGTGGGTGGGAGACCCAGTACTTC. This chain uses TRBV6-1 with TRBJ2-5; no clear D. The CDR3 loop spans 14 amino acids. V lost 3 bases and J 5 bases, leaving 13 bases between the germline ends. Germline CDR1 MNHNS, CDR2 SASEGT.

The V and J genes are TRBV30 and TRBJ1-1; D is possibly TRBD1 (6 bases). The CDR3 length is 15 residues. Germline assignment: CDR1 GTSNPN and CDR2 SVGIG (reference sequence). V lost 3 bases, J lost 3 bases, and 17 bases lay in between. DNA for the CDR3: TGTGCCTGGAGCCCGCAGGGGATGAGGGACACTGAAGCTTTCTTT. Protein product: CAWSPQGMRDTEAFF.

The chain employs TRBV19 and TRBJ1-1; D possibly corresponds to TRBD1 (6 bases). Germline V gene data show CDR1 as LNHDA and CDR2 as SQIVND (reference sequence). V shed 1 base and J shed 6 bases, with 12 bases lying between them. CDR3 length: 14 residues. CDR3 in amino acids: CASSIGQGHAEAFF. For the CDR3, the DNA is TGTGCCAGTAGTATAGGTCAGGGACACGCTGAAGCTTTCTTT.

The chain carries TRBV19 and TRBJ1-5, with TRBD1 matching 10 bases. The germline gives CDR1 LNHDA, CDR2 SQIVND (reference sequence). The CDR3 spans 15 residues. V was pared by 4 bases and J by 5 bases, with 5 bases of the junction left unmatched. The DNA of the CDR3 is TGTGCCAGTAGTAGGGGACAGGGGAGGGATCAGCCCCAGCATTTT. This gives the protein CASSRGQGRDQPQHF.

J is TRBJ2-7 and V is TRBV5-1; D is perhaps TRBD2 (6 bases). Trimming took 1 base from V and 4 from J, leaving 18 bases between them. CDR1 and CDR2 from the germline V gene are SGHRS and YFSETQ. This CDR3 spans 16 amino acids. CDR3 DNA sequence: TGCGCCAGCAGCTTGCCCACCACGATCGGAGGGTACGAGCAGTACTTC. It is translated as CASSLPTTIGGYEQYF.

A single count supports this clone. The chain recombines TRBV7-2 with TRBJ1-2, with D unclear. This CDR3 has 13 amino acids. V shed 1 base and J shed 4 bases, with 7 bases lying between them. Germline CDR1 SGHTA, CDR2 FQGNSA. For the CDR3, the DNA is TGTGCCAGCAGCTTAGAATACAGCTATGGCTACACCTTC. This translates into CASSLEYSYGYTF.

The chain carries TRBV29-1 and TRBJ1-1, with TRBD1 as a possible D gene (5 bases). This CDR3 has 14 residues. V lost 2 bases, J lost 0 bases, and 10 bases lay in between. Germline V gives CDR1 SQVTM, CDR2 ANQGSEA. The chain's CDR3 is CSVERGGVNTEAFF. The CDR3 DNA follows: TGCAGCGTTGAACGGGGGGGGGTGAACACTGAAGCTTTCTTT.

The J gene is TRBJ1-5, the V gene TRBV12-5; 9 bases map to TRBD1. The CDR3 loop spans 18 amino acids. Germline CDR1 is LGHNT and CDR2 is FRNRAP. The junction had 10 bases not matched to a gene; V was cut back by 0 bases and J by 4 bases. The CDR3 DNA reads TGTGCTAGTGGTTTGGTACCCCTAACAGGGGGCTGGAATCAGCCCCAGCATTTT. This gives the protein CASGLVPLTGGWNQPQHF.

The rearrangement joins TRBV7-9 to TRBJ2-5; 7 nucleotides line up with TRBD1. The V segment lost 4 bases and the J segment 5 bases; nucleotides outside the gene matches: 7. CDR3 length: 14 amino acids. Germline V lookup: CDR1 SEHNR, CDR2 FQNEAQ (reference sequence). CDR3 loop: CASSWGQLRETQYF. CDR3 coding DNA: TGTGCCAGCAGCTGGGGACAGTTGAGGGAGACCCAGTACTTC.

The CDR3 DNA sequence: TGCGCCAGCAGCAACAACAGACAGGTTGGGTGGATTAGTCTGGAGACCCAGTACTTC. Its translation is CASSNNRQVGWISLETQYF. The chain combines TRBV5-1 with TRBJ2-5; D is perhaps TRBD1 (6 bases). In germline, CDR1 is SGHRS, CDR2 YFSETQ. Trimming stripped 4 bases from V and 5 bases from J, with 30 bases between. This CDR3 is built from 19 residues.

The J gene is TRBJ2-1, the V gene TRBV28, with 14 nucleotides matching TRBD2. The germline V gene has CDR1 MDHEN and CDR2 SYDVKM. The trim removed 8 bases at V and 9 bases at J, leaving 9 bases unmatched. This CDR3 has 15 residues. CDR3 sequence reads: CASGAGLAGVSEQFF. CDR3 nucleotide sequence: TGTGCCAGCGGTGCGGGACTAGCGGGGGTATCTGAGCAGTTCTTC. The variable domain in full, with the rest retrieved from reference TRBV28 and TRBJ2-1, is DVKVTQSSRYLVKRTGEKVFLECVQDMDHENMFWYRQDPGLGLRLIYFSYDVKMKEKGDIPEGYSVSREKKERFSLILESASTNQTSMYLCASGAGLAGVSEQFFGPGTRLTVL.

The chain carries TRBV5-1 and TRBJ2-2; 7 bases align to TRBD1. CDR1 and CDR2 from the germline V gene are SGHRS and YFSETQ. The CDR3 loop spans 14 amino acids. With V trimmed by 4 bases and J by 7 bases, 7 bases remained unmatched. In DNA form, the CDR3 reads TGCGCCAGCAGCGACAGGGAATTCGTCGGGGAGCTGTTTTTT. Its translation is CASSDREFVGELFF. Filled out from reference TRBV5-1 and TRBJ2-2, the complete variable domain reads KAGVTQTPRYLIKTRGQQVTLSCSPISGHRSVSWYQQTPGQGLQFLFEYFSETQRNKGNFPGRFSGRQFSNSRSEMNVSTLELGDSALYLCASSDREFVGELFFGEGSRLTVL.

The CDR3 spells CATSRALGTNEQYF. CDR3 DNA sequence: TGTGCCACCAGCAGAGCCCTCGGGACAAACGAGCAGTACTTC. J is TRBJ2-7 and V is TRBV15; tentative D call: TRBD1 (6 bases). This CDR3 region has 14 residues. CDR1 and CDR2 (germline): LNHNV, YYDKDF (reference sequence). V was cut by 1 base and J by 5 bases, with 12 bases left in between.

This CDR3 reads CASSQEGQGESPLHF. The CDR3 DNA sequence: TGCGCCAGCAGCCAAGAAGGACAGGGGGAATCACCCCTCCACTTT. The chain has TRBV4-1 and TRBJ1-6, with TRBD1 matching over 10 bases. J gave up 10 bases and V 0 bases, and 3 bases lay outside the gene matches. The CDR3 consists of 15 residues. Germline loops: CDR1 MGHRA, CDR2 YSYEKL.